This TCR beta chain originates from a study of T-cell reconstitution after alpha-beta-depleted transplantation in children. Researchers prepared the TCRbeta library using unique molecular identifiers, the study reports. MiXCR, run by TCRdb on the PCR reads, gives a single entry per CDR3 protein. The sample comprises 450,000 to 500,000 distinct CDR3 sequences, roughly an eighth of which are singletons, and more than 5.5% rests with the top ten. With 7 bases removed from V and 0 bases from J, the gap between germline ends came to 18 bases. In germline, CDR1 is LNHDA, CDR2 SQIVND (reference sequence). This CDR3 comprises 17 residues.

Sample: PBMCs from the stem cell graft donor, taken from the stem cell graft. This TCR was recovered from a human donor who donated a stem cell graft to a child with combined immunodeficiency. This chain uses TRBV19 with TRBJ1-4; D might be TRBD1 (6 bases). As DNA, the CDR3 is TGTGCCAGTACCCAAAGGGGGGCCTCTGCAACTAATGAAAAACTGTTTTTT. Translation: CASTQRGASATNEKLFF.